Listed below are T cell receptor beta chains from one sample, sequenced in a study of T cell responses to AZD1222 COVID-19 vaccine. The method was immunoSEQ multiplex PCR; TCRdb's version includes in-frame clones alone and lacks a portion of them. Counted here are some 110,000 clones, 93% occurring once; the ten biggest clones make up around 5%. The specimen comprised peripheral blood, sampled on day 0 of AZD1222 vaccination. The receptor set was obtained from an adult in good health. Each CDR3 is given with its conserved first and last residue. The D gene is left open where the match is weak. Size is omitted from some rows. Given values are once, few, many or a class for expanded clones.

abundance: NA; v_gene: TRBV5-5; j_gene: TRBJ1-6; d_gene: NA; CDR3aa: CASSLEDSPLHF; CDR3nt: TGTGCCAGCAGCTTGGAAGATTCACCCCTCCACTTT
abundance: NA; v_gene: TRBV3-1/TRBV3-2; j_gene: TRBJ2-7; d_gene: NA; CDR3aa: CASSQVYSSYEQYF; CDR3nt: TGTGCCAGCAGCCAAGTTTACAGCTCCTACGAGCAGTACTTC
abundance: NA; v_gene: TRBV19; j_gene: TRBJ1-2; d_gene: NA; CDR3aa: CASSRNKDPNYGYTF; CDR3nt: TGTGCCAGTAGTCGTAACAAGGACCCTAACTATGGCTACACCTTC
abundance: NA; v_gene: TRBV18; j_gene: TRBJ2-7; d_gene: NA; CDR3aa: CASSPRQGTYEQYF; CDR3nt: TGTGCCAGCTCACCACGGCAGGGCACCTACGAGCAGTACTTC
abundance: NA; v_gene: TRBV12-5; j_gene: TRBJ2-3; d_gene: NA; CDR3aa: CASAWAEADTQYF; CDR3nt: TGTGCTAGTGCATGGGCTGAGGCGGATACGCAGTATTTT
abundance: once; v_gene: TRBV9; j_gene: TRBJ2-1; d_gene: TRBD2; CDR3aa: CASSVVVAGAHEQFF; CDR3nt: TGTGCCAGCAGCGTAGTGGTAGCGGGAGCACATGAGCAGTTCTTC
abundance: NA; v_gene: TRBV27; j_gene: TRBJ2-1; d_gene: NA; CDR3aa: CASGERGTDEQFF; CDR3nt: TGTGCCAGCGGAGAACGCGGGACGGATGAGCAGTTCTTC
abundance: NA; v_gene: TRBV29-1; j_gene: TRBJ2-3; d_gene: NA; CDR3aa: CSVSVAASTDTQYF; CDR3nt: TGCAGCGTCTCGGTAGCGGCTAGCACAGATACGCAGTATTTT
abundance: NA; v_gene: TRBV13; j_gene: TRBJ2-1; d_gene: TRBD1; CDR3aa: CASSRGQGARGNEQFF; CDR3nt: TGTGCCAGCAGCCGTGGACAGGGGGCGAGAGGCAATGAGCAGTTCTTC
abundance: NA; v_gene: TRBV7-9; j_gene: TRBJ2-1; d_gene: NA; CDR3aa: CASSLPGSEQFF; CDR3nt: TGTGCCAGCAGCTTACCGGGGAGTGAGCAGTTCTTC
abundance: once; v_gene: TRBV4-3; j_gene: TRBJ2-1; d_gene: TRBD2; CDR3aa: CASSQVYSSGNQFF; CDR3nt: TGCGCCAGCAGCCAAGTCTACTCAAGCGGGAACCAGTTCTTC
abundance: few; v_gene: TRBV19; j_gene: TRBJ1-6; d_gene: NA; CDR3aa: CASRNLGENSPLHF; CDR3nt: TGTGCCAGTAGAAATTTAGGGGAAAATTCACCCCTCCACTTT
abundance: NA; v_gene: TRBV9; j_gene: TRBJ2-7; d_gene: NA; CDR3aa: CASSLRLLGEQYF; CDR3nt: TGTGCCAGCAGCTTACGACTCTTAGGCGAGCAGTACTTC
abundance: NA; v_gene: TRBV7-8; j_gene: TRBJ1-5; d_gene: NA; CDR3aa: CASSASGDFYSNQPQHF; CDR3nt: TGTGCCAGCAGCGCTAGTGGAGACTTTTATAGCAATCAGCCCCAGCATTTT
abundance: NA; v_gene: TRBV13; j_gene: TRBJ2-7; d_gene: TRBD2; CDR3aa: CASSSRTRGLAGFYEQYF; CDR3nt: TGTGCCAGCAGCTCGAGAACTCGGGGACTAGCGGGGTTCTACGAGCAGTACTTC
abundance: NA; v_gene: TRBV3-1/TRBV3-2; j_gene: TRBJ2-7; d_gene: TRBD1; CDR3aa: CASSRTGYEQYF; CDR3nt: TGTGCCAGCAGCAGGACAGGGTACGAGCAGTACTTC
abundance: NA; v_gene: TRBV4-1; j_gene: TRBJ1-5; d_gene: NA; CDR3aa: CASSYREGYGQPQHF; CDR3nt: TGCGCCAGCAGCTACAGGGAGGGATACGGTCAGCCCCAGCATTTT
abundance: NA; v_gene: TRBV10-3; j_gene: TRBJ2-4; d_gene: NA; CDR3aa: CAISESLGGIQYF; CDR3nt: TGTGCCATCAGTGAGTCACTAGGGGGCATTCAGTACTTC
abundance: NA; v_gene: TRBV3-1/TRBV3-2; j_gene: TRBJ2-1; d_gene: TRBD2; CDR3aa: CATKGTSGREKQFF; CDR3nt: TGTGCCACCAAAGGGACTAGCGGGAGGGAGAAGCAGTTCTTC
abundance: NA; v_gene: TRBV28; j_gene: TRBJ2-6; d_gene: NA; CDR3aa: CASSGQVLVANVLTF; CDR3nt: TGTGCCAGCAGTGGTCAGGTTTTAGTGGCCAACGTCCTGACTTTC
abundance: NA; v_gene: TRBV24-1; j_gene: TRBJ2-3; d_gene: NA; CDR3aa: CATSGPATDTQYF; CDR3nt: TGTGCCACCAGCGGACCAGCCACAGATACGCAGTATTTT
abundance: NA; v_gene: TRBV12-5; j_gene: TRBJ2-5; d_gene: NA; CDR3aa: CASGRDTETQYF; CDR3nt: TGTGCTAGTGGAAGGGACACCGAGACCCAGTACTTC
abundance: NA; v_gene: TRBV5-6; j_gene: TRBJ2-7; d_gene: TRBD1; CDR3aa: CASSGPAGTGSSYEQYF; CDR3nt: TGTGCCAGCAGCGGCCCTGCTGGGACAGGGAGCTCCTACGAGCAGTACTTC
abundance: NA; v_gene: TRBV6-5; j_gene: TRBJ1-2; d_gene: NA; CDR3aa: CASSSPGVWGYTF; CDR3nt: TGTGCCAGCAGTTCGCCAGGGGTTTGGGGCTACACCTTC
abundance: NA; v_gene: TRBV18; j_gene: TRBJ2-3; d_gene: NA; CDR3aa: CASSPQGGNTDTQYF; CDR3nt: TGTGCCAGCTCACCGCAGGGGGGGAACACAGATACGCAGTATTTT
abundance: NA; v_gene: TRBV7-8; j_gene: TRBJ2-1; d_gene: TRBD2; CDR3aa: CASSTTGISGRANEQFF; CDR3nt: TGTGCCAGCAGCACCACAGGCATTAGCGGGAGGGCCAATGAGCAGTTCTTC
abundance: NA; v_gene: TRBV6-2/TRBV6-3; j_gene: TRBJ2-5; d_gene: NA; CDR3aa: CASSPTGRRETQYF; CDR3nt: TGTGCCAGCAGTCCCACAGGGCGGAGAGAGACCCAGTACTTC
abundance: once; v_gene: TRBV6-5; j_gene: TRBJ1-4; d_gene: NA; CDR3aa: CASSLARREKLFF; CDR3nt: TGTGCCAGCAGTCTGGCTCGCCGGGAAAAACTGTTTTTT
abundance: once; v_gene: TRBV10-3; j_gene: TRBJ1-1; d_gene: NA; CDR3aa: CAISNRQNTEAFF; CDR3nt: TGTGCCATCAGTAATAGGCAGAACACTGAAGCTTTCTTT
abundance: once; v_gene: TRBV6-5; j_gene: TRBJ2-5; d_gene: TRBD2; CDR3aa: CASFPAGGQETQYF; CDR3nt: TGTGCCAGCTTCCCAGCGGGAGGGCAAGAGACCCAGTACTTC
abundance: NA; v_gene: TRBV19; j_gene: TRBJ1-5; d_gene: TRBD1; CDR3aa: CASSQTGRSNQPQHF; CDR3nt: TGTGCCAGTAGTCAGACAGGGAGGAGCAATCAGCCCCAGCATTTT
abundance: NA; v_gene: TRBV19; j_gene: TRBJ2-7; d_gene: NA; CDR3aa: CASSIRQQQYF; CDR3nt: TGTGCCAGTAGTATTCGGCAGCAGCAGTACTTC
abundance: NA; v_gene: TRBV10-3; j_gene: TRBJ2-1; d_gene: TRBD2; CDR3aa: CAIEGTTNEQFF; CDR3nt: TGTGCCATCGAGGGGACTACGAATGAGCAGTTCTTC
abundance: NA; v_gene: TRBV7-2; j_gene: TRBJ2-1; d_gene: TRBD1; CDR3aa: CASSRRTGPSYNEQFF; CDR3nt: TGTGCCAGCAGCCGTAGGACAGGGCCATCCTACAATGAGCAGTTCTTC
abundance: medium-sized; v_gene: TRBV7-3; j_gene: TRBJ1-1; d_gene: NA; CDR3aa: CASSFGQDTEAFF; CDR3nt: TGTGCCAGCAGTTTTGGGCAAGACACTGAAGCTTTCTTT
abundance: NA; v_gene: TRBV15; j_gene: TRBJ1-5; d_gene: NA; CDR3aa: CATSRGTGARQPQHF; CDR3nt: TGTGCCACCAGCAGAGGTACGGGGGCGAGGCAGCCCCAGCATTTT
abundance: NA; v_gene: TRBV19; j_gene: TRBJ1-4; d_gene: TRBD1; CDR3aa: CASSMGTATNEKLFF; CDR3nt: TGTGCCAGTAGTATGGGGACAGCAACTAATGAAAAACTGTTTTTT
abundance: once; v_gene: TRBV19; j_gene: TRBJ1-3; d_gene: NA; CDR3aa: CASSIAGASGNTIYF; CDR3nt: TGTGCCAGTAGTATAGCTGGCGCTTCTGGAAACACCATATATTTT
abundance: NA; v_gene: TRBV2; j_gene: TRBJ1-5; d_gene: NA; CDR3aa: CASSERLRNRKPQHF; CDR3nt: TGTGCCAGCAGTGAAAGGTTGCGCAATAGGAAGCCCCAGCATTTT
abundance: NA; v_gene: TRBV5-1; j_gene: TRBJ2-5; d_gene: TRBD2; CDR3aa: CASSIILAGAQETQYF; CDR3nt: TGCGCCAGCAGCATCATACTAGCGGGAGCGCAAGAGACCCAGTACTTC
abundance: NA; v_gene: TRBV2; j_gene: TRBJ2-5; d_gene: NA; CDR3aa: CASSGDSETQYF; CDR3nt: TGTGCCAGCAGTGGGGACTCCGAGACCCAGTACTTC
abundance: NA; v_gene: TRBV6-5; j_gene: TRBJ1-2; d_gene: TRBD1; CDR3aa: CATVSTGVHGYTF; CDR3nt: TGTGCCACCGTCTCTACAGGGGTGCATGGCTACACCTTC
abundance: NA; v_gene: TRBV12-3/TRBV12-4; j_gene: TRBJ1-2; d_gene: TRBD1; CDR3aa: CASSWGTDYGYTF; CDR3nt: TGTGCCAGCAGTTGGGGGACAGACTATGGCTACACCTTC
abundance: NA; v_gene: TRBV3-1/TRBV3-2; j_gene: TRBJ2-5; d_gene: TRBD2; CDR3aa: CASSPPGGKETQYF; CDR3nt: TGTGCCAGCAGCCCCCCGGGAGGAAAAGAGACCCAGTACTTC
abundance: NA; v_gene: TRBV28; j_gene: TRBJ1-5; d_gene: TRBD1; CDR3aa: CASSSGQGASQPQHF; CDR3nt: TGTGCCAGCAGCTCGGGACAGGGGGCGAGTCAGCCCCAGCATTTT
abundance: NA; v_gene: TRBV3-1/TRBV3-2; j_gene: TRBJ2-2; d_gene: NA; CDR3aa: CASSLAAKETGELFF; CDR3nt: TGTGCCAGCAGCCTAGCGGCTAAGGAGACCGGGGAGCTGTTTTTT
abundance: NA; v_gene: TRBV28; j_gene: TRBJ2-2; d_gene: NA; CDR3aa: CANRRRPSTGGYNTGELFF; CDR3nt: TGTGCCAACAGGAGAAGACCCAGTACTGGCGGATATAACACCGGGGAGCTGTTTTTT
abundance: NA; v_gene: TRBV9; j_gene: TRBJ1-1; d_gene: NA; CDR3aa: CASSVGTTNTEAFF; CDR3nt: TGTGCCAGCAGCGTAGGGACAACGAACACTGAAGCTTTCTTT
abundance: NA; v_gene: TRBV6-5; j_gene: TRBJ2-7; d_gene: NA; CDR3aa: CASSPSTGTFYEQYF; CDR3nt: TGTGCCAGCAGTCCGTCCACCGGGACCTTCTACGAGCAGTACTTC
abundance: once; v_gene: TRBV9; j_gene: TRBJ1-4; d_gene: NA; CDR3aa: CASSVGFGLPNEKLFF; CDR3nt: TGTGCCAGCAGCGTAGGATTCGGGCTTCCTAATGAAAAACTGTTTTTT
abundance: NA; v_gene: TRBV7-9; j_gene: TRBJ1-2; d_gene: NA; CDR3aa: CASTDIESYRDRGYTF; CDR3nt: TGTGCCAGCACCGACATCGAATCATACAGGGATCGTGGCTACACCTTC
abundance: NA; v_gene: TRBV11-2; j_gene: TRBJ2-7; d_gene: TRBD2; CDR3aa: CASSLASGSEQYF; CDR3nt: TGTGCCAGCAGCTTAGCTAGCGGGAGCGAGCAGTACTTC
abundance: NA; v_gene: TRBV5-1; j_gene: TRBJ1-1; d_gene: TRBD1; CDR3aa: CASSLQGARTEAFF; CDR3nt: TGCGCCAGCAGCTTACAGGGGGCGCGAACTGAAGCTTTCTTT
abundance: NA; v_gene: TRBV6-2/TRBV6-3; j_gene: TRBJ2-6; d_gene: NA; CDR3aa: CASSIPGLASSGANVLTF; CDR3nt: TGTGCCAGCAGTATTCCGGGACTCGCGAGCTCTGGGGCCAACGTCCTGACTTTC
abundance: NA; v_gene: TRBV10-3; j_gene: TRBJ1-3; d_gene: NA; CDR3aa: CATGRQGGNTIYF; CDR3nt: TGTGCCACCGGCCGGCAGGGAGGAAACACCATATATTTT
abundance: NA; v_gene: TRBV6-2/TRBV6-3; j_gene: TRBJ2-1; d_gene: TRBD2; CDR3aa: CASSGLAGGMDEQFF; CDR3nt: TGTGCCAGCAGCGGGTTAGCGGGAGGTATGGATGAGCAGTTCTTC
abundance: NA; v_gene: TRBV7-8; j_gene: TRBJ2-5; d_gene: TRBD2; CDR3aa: CASSLQAGGPETQYF; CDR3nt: TGTGCCAGCAGTTTACAAGCGGGAGGGCCCGAGACCCAGTACTTC
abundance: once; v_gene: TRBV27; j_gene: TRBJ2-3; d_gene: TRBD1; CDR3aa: CASSLTGYSTDTQYF; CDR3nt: TGTGCCAGCAGTTTGACAGGGTACAGCACAGATACGCAGTATTTT